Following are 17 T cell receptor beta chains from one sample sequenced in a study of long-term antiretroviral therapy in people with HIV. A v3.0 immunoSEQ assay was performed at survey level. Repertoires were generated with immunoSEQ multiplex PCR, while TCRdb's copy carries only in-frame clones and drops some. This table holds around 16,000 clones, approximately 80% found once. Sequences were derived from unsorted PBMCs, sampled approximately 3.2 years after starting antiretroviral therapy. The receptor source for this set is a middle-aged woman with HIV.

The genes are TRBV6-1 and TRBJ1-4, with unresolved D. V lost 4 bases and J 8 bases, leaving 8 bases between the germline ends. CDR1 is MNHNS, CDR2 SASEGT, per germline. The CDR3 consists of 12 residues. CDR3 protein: CASSGDLEKLFF. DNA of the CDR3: TGTGCCAGCAGTGGAGACCTCGAAAAACTGTTTTTT.

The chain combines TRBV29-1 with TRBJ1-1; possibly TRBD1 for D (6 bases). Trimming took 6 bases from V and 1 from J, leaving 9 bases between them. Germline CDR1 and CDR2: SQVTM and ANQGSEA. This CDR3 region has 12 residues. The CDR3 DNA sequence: TGCAGCGTAGACAGGTCGAACACTGAAGCTTTCTTT. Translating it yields CSVDRSNTEAFF.

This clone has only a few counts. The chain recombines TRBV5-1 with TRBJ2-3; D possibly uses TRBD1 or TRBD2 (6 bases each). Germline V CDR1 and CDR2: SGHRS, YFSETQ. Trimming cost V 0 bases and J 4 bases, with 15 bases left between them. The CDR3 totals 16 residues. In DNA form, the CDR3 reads TGCGCCAGCAGCTTGGCGGGGGCCGGTTTGGCAGATACGCAGTATTTT. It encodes CASSLAGAGLADTQYF.

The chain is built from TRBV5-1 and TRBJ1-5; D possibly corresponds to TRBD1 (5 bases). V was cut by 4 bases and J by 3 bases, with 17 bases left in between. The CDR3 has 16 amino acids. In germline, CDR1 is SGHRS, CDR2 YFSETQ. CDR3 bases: TGCGCCAGCAGCCCCATCCCCGGGGCATTCAATCAGCCCCAGCATTTT. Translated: CASSPIPGAFNQPQHF. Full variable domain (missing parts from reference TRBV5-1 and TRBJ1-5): KAGVTQTPRYLIKTRGQQVTLSCSPISGHRSVSWYQQTPGQGLQFLFEYFSETQRNKGNFPGRFSGRQFSNSRSEMNVSTLELGDSALYLCASSPIPGAFNQPQHFGDGTRLSIL.

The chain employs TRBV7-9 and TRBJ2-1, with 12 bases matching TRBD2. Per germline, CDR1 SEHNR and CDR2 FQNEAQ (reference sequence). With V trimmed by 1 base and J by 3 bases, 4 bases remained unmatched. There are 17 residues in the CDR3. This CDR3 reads CASSLVWTSGDYNEQFF. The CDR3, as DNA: TGTGCCAGCAGCTTAGTCTGGACTAGCGGGGACTACAATGAGCAGTTCTTC.

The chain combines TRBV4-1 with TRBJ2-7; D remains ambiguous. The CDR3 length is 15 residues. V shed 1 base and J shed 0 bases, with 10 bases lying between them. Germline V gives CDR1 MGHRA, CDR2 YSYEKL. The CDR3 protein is CASSQGQESSYEQYF. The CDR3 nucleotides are TGCGCCAGCAGCCAAGGGCAGGAGAGCTCCTACGAGCAGTACTTC.

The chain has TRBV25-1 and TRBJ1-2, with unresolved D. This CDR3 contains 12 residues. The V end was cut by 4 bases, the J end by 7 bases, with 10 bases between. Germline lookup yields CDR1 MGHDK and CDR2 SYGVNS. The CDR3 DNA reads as TGTGCCAGCAGTGCGGAGGGTGCTGGCTACACCTTC. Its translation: CASSAEGAGYTF.

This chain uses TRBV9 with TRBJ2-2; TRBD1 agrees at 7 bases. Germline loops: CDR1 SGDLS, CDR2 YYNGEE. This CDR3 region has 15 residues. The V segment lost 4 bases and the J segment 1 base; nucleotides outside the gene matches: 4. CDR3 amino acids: CASSHRQGNTGELFF. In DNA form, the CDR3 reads TGTGCCAGCAGCCATCGACAGGGGAACACCGGGGAGCTGTTTTTT. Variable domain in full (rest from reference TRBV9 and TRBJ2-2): DSGVTQTPKHLITATGQRVTLRCSPRSGDLSVYWYQQSLDQGLQFLIQYYNGEERAKGNILERFSAQQFPDLHSELNLSSLELGDSALYFCASSHRQGNTGELFFGEGSRLTVL.

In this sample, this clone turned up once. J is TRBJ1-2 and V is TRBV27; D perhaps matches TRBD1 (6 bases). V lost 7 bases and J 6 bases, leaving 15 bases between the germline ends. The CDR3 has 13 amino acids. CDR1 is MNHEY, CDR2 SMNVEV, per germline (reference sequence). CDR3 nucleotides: TGTGCCAGCAAGATGGGCAGGGGAAATGGCTACACCTTC. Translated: CASKMGRGNGYTF.

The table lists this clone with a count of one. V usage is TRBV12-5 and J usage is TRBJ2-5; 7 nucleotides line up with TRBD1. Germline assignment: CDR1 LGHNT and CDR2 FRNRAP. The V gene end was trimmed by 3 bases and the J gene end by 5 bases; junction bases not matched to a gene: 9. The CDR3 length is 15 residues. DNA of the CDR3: TGTGCTAGTGGTTTACACAGGGGAGTTGTGGAGACCCAGTACTTC. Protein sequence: CASGLHRGVVETQYF.

The CDR3 reads CASSFAVAGTEAFF. In nucleotides, the CDR3 is TGTGCCAGCAGCTTCGCGGTGGCGGGCACTGAAGCTTTCTTT. This sequence joins TRBV7-9 and TRBJ1-1; no clear D gene. Looked up from germline, CDR1 is SEHNR and CDR2 is FQNEAQ (reference sequence). The CDR3 is 14 amino acids. The V end lost 3 bases, the J end lost 4 bases, and 12 bases lay between the germline ends. Full variable domain (remainder filled in from reference TRBV7-9 and TRBJ1-1): DTGVSQNPRHKITKRGQNVTFRCDPISEHNRLYWYRQTLGQGPEFLTYFQNEAQLEKSRLLSDRFSAERPKGSFSTLEIQRTEQGDSAMYLCASSFAVAGTEAFFGQGTRLTVV.

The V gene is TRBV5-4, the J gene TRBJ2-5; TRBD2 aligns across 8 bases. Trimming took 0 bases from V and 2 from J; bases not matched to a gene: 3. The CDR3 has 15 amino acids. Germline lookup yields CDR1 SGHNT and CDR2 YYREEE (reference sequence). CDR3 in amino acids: CASSLGGTSQETQYF. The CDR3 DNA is TGTGCCAGCAGCTTGGGAGGGACTAGTCAAGAGACCCAGTACTTC.

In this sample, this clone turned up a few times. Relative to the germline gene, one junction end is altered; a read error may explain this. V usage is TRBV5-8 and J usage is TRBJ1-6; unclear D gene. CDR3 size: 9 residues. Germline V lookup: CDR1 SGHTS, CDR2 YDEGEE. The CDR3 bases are TGTGCCAGCAGCTCCCGGGCTACATTT. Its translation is CASSSRATF.

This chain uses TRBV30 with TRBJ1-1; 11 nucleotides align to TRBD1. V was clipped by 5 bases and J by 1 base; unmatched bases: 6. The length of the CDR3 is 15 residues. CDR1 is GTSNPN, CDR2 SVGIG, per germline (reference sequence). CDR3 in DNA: TGTGCCTGGCTTCGGGACAGGGGGGGGAACACTGAAGCTTTCTTT. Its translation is CAWLRDRGGNTEAFF. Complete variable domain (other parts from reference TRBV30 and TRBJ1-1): SQTIHQWPATLVQPVGSPLSLECTVEGTSNPNLYWYRQAAGRGLQLLFYSVGIGQISSEVPQNLSASRPQDRQFILSSKKLLLSDSGFYLCAWLRDRGGNTEAFFGQGTRLTVV.

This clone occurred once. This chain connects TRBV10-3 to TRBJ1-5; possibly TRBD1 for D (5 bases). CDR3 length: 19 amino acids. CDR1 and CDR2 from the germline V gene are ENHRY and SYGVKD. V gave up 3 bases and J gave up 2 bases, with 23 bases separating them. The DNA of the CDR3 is TGTGCCATCAGTGACGCCGGGACCGATTGGGGGATTGGCAATCAGCCCCAGCATTTT. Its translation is CAISDAGTDWGIGNQPQHF.

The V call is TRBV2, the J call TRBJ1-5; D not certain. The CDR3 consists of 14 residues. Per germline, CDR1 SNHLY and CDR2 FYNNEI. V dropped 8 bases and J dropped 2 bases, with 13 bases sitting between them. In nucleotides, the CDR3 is TGTGCCAGCTCCCCTCGGGTGGGCAATCAGCCCCAGCATTTT. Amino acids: CASSPRVGNQPQHF.

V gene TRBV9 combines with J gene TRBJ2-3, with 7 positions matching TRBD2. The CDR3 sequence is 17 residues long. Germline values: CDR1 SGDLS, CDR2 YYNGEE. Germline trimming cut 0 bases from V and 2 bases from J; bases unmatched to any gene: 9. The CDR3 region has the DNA TGTGCCAGCAGCGTAGGATTTCCGCGGGGGAACACAGATACGCAGTATTTT. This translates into CASSVGFPRGNTDTQYF.